The clone carrying this T cell receptor beta chain was recorded a few times. The data were taken from a study of T cells in Graves' hyperthyroidism and ophthalmopathy. CDR3 length: 13 residues. Trimming cost V 4 bases and J 6 bases, with 12 bases left between them. Germline V lookup: CDR1 MNHNS, CDR2 SASEGT. Authors of the study amplified TCR beta CDR3 regions from RNA transcripts. With the HTBI primer set, the TCR CDR3 went through a first round of RT-PCR. TCRdb used MiXCR to reprocess the multiplex PCR reads, holding one entry per CDR3 protein. The table includes under 350,000 distinct CDR3 sequences, 18% detected once.

Specimen: blood. The TCR was taken from a woman aged 45-65 years with Graves' hyperthyroidism. The chain is built from TRBV6-1 and TRBJ1-1, with D hard to call. CDR3 in DNA: TGTGCCAGCAGTGTCATGAGGAGTGCTGAAGCTTTCTTT. Amino acids: CASSVMRSAEAFF.